The clone carrying this T cell receptor beta chain was observed a handful of times. Its target is not known. Isolated per sample were at least 6 million PBMCs. With each sample, at least 5 micrograms of total RNA were extracted. The data are from a study of blood T cells in healthy people across ages. Study results and caveats: Changes seen in expanded clonotypes were possibly confounded by donor CMV status left unknown.

The second PCR ran roughly 6 to 11 cycles with a sample-barcoded 5' primer and J-beta primers. Via MiXCR, TCRdb re-called the 5' RACE reads, giving one row per CDR3 protein. The sample yields about 1.8 million distinct CDR3 sequences, 49% seen once. Sequences were obtained from blood. The sequence derives from a woman aged 35 to 49 in good health.

Written as DNA, the CDR3 is TGCAGTGCCGGGACAGGGGGCGACTATGGCTACACCTTC. Translated, it gives CSAGTGGDYGYTF. V and J are TRBV20-1 and TRBJ1-2; 12 nucleotides agree with TRBD1. This CDR3 is 13 amino acids long. Germline loops: CDR1 DFQATT, CDR2 SNEGSKA (reference sequence). V dropped 6 bases and J dropped 3; count of bases not matched to a gene: 2.